This TCR beta chain was sequenced in a study of T-cell memory formation after mild COVID-19. Study results and caveats: Those CD4+ clones that contracted were mainly in CM and EM (CD8+ ones in EMRA). Later expanders leaned CD4+, whereas day 15 to 85 contracting clones were balanced CD4/CD8.

TCRdb redid the calling of the 5' RACE reads with MiXCR, one entry per CDR3 protein. This sample has approximately 52,000 distinct CDR3 sequences, with 9.3% found just once. Concerning this clonotype: Its specificity is not known.

Looked up from germline, CDR1 is SGHTA and CDR2 is FQGNSA. The CDR3 contains 14 residues. V was trimmed by 1 base and J by 5 bases, leaving 8 bases between them. This receptor was obtained from an adult woman who had mild COVID-19 (a few samples of this study predate the infection). Cell type and time point are not known. This rearrangement joins TRBV7-2 to TRBJ1-4, with a weak D call TRBD1 (5 bases). Sequenced: PBMCs or a T cell subset sorted from them (not recorded which). The CDR3 spells CASSLVPGNEKLFF. CDR3 coding DNA: TGTGCCAGCAGCTTAGTTCCAGGGAATGAAAAACTGTTTTTT.